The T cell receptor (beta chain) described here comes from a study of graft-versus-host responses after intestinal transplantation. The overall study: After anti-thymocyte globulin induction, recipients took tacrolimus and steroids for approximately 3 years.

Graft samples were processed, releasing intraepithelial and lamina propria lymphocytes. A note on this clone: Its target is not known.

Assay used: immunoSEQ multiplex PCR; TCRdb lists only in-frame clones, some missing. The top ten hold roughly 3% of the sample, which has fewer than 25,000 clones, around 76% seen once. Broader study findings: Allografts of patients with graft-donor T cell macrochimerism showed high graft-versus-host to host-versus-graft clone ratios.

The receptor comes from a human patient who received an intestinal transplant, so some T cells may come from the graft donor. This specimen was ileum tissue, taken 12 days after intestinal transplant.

The CDR3 DNA sequence: TGTGCCTGGAGTGGAGACAGGGGGCGACGAGCAGAGACCCAGTACTTC. Its translation: CAWSGDRGRRAETQYF. This chain connects TRBV30 to TRBJ2-5, with 10 bases fitting TRBD1. CDR3 size: 16 residues. Germline CDR1 is GTSNPN and CDR2 is SVGIG (reference sequence). The V gene end was trimmed by 1 base and the J gene end by 4 bases; junction bases not matched to a gene: 9.